This entry describes one T cell receptor beta chain. This CDR3 spans 14 amino acids. Here immunoSEQ multiplex PCR was the method, and the copy in TCRdb shows in-frame clones only, minus some. The sample carries 130,000 to 150,000 clones, approximately 85% recorded once. The data are from a study of blood T cell repertoires in COVID-19. Study details: Collection of acute and convalescent COVID-19 samples took place in the United States, Italy and Spain. PBMCs, B-cell-depleted T cells, or T cells provided the cDNA or gDNA that made up the material.

Enrolled during active infection, Seattle patients were then followed longitudinally. The sequencing input was peripheral blood. The V call is TRBV21-1, the J call TRBJ1-2. TRBV21-1 is shown as a pseudogene. This clonotype was obtained from a woman aged 60-75 years with COVID-19, enrolled during active disease. CDR3 amino acids: CASSKARESYGYTF. The CDR3, as DNA: TGTGCCAGCAGCAAAGCTAGGGAGAGCTATGGCTACACCTTC.